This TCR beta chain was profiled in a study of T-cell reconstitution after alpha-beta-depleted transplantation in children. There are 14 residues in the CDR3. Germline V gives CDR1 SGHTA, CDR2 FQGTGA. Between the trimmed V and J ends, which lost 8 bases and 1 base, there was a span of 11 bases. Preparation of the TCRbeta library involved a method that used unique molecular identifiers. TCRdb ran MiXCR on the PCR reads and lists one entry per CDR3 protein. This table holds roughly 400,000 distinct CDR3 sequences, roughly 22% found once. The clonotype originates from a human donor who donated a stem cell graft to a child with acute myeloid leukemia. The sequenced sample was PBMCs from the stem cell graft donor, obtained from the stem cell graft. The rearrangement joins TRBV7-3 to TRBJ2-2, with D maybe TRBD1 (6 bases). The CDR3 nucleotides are TGTGCCAGCGGCAGGGGCCAGAACACCGGGGAGCTGTTTTTT. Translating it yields CASGRGQNTGELFF. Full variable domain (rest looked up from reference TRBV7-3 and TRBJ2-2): GAGVSQTPSNKVTEKGKYVELRCDPISGHTALYWYRQSLGQGPEFLIYFQGTGAADDSGLPNDRFFAVRPEGSVSTLKIQRTERGDSAVYLCASGRGQNTGELFFGEGSRLTVL.